This entry describes one TCR beta chain. The CDR3 runs to 15 residues. Losses at the gene ends were 7 bases for V and 0 bases for J; bases not matched to a gene: 4. The germline gives CDR1 MNHEY, CDR2 SMNVEV (reference sequence). This sample is drawn from a study of T cell changes during pregnancy in multiple sclerosis. Data came from immunoSEQ multiplex PCR; TCRdb stores just in-frame clones and leaves some out. The table records more than 60,000 clones, about 91% of them present only once. V and J are TRBV27 and TRBJ2-2; 8 bases align to TRBD2. Sample: peripheral blood, taken before pregnancy. This receptor was taken from a female donor with multiple sclerosis, enrolled in a pregnancy study. The CDR3 protein is CASTIGGANTGELFF. As DNA, the CDR3 is TGTGCCAGCACTATCGGGGGGGCGAACACCGGGGAGCTGTTTTTT.